Given below is one TCR beta chain in context. Its binding antigen is unknown. No much larger clone is present one base from it, and per-base qualities are unavailable. In total, approximately 610 healthy bone marrow donors made up the cohort. All cohort members were sampled while nominally healthy, although unrecorded immune exposures were likely present. The donor tested CMV seropositive, placing the donor among the 250 to 300 seropositive members of the cohort. Each donor provided a peripheral blood sample, and peripheral blood mononuclear cells were used for TCR beta sequencing. Genomic DNA was extracted from the blood cell samples with the Qiagen DNeasy Blood Extraction Kit. This record comes from a study of cytomegalovirus exposure and HLA in healthy donors (dated by TCRdb to about 2017). For context, the study as a whole: An earlier analysis of approximately 640 of the donors reported approximately 270 Gb of sequence data and 100 million to 140 million unique TCR beta sequences from some 180 million T cells. An early release that covered some 640 HLA-typed donors contained approximately 300 gigabases of sequencing data and about 93 million unique TCR sequences. Among the roughly 400 genotyped donors, roughly 80% belonged to the genetic ancestry cluster associated with self-reported Caucasian donors. The aim of the study was to test whether cataloging public T cell receptors could identify signatures of past pathogen exposure. The study used immunosequencing to profile the T cell repertoires of more than 650 subjects and linked those repertoires to cytomegalovirus serostatus. Along with the approximately 620-subject first cohort, a separate validation cohort of approximately 110 different subjects was used. To predict cytomegalovirus infection status, the study brought together high-throughput TCR immunosequencing, statistical association of individual TCRs with disease status, and machine learning. A later analysis re-examined previously published TCR beta repertoires from about 670 donors and added high-resolution HLA genotyping to investigate patterns of TCR occurrence. The later analysis used no new phenotypic data to find candidate immune exposures, relying instead on TCR beta sequences and their occurrence across donors. In an earlier analysis of several hundred of the donors, high-throughput TCR beta sequencing was used to judge whether each TCR beta V gene segment behaved as functional or pseudogenic. Donor age, sex, ethnicity and CMV serostatus were compiled alongside the repertoire data. A later genetic analysis took genome-wide SNP genotypes for about 65% of the 666 donors and used that subset as a discovery cohort. All discovery cohort repertoires had been generated on a single sequencing platform. HLA typing included class I and class II loci at four-digit resolution. Typing coverage differed by locus: A, B, C, DRB1 and DQB1 were typed in roughly 620-630 donors, DQA1 in roughly 510, DPA1 in some 600, and DPB1 in roughly 470. Because of strong linkage in the cohort, a handful of DR-DQ haplotypes were treated as single units for association and clustering. On average, roughly 240,000 unique TCR beta nucleotide sequences were sequenced per donor among some 430 genotyped donors of the cohort, with 15% to 20% of those sequences being non-productive. Study-wide findings and limitations: Roughly uniform sequencing depth across donors was assumed in presence/absence analyses, although this assumption may not hold. About 17 rarely observed V segments, including chromosome 9 orphons, were excluded from the earlier analysis of about 600 of the donors because counts were too low. When HLA alleles, especially DR and DQ, strongly co-occurred, attributing TCR associations to individual alleles was difficult. An association between a missense DCLRE1C variant and V-gene and J-gene trimming of TCR beta chains was found in a later genetic analysis and replicated in an independent cohort. An earlier analysis of approximately 500 of the donors showed that most TCR beta V segments appeared in productive rearrangements either about 87% or about 30% of the time, which broadly matched IMGT annotations. A later analysis found that TCR association rates varied across HLA loci, with DRB1 alleles showing the most associated TCRs and HLA-C alleles the fewest. According to a later analysis, parvovirus B19, influenza, CMV and Epstein-Barr virus appeared linked to several top co-occurrence clusters. Three of the identified cytomegalovirus-associated TCR beta chains were confirmed in vitro to be specific for cytomegalovirus antigens. While some public TCRs were present in many individuals, most TCR sequences turned up only very rarely across donors. At a false discovery rate of 0.05, a later analysis linked 16,951 TCR beta sequences to specific HLA alleles. A further reported finding was that TCR beta sequences accurately predicted the HLA-A and HLA-B alleles for most subjects in the first cohort. A cluster of highly shared sequence variants was judged likely to be a technical artifact of the sequencing pipeline. The classifier was reported to diagnose cytomegalovirus status with high specificity and sensitivity in both the original and validation cohorts. Correlated functional status among segregating V segments might reflect linkage disequilibrium, but an unknown experimental factor could not be ruled out. This cohort had only TCR beta chains sequenced, and the lack of alpha or paired-chain data limited which features could be detected. The authors suggested that the approach could potentially be extended to other disease states and immunological phenotypes. The 87-base-pair reads could not distinguish some IMGT-functional V segments, including TRBV6-2 and TRBV6-3, so those segments were excluded. Compared with equally common non-associated chains, HLA-associated TCR beta chains in a later analysis were more clonally expanded and had lower generation probabilities. In the study, around 150 TCR beta chains were listed as associated with cytomegalovirus. HLA typing was unavailable for some donors at each locus, so association tests used only the typed subset. The only immune exposure information available for the cohort was CMV serostatus. In a later analysis, most CMV-associated TCR beta chains were found to appear HLA-restricted, with HLA associations seemingly driven largely by CMV exposure. In a later genetic analysis, fewer N-insertions in productive TCRs were reported among donors in an Asian-associated ancestry cluster than the approximately 630-donor mean.

From the germline V gene, CDR1 is SNHLY and CDR2 is FYNNEI. Trimming costs V 0 bases and J 6 bases, and their ends lie 9 bases apart. Including the terminal cysteine and phenylalanine, the CDR3 comprises 14 residues. Only the CDR3 part of the read is kept: 42 bases, read in frame from the first base. The library was obtained by the immunoSEQ multiplex PCR assay. A mixture of 60 forward primers for TCR Vbeta segments and 13 reverse primers for TCR Jbeta segments was used in the multiplex PCR. The CDR3 region of rearranged TCR beta genes was amplified from genomic DNA with a multiplex PCR assay. The amplified TCR beta libraries were sequenced on the Illumina HiSeq System as 87-base-pair reads. Turning to the authors' computational methods: Across the 670 or so repertoires, a later analysis counted around 80 million unique TCR beta chains, approximately 12 million of which were shared by at least two donors. Raw reads were error-corrected and collapsed into unique sequences with a nearest-neighbor algorithm that merged closely related sequences to remove PCR and sequencing errors. CDR3 sequences were aligned to IMGT reference sequences to assign V, D and J gene segments. Each retained sequence needed at least a six-nucleotide match to both a V gene segment and a J gene segment. Rearrangements were called productive when the CDR3 lacked stop codons and stayed in frame with V and J; all others were non-productive. Following IMGT convention, CDR3 was defined as the stretch from the second conserved V-encoded cysteine up to the conserved J-encoded phenylalanine. The earlier analysis of fewer than 700 of the donors excluded sequences that lacked an unambiguous match to a single V gene segment. An earlier analysis of about 590 of the donors classified V segments as functional when productive rearrangements were above 56.7% and as segregating when the standard deviation between donors was above 5%. To diagnose cytomegalovirus status from the catalog of TCR beta chain sequences, a statistical classification framework was built. A later analysis assigned V and J genes by comparing TCR nucleotide sequences with IMGT/GENE-DB human TR gene sequences. The TCRdist pipeline was used in a later analysis to assign CDR3 sequences and most-parsimonious VDJ recombination scenarios. A later analysis defined each TCR beta chain by its CDR3 amino acid sequence plus V-gene family, and excluded reads lacking a unique V-gene family. A later analysis removed roughly 590 highly shared, low-generation-probability nucleotide sequences to deal with suspected cross-contamination and a sequencing artifact. A later analysis calculated a clonal expansion index for each public chain from normalized within-repertoire ranks of inferred template counts. Generation probabilities in a later analysis came from a VDJ recombination model fitted to out-of-frame rearrangements, and those results were checked against IGoR. In a later analysis, hypergeometric tests were used to score TCR-TCR, TCR-HLA and TCR-CMV co-occurrence, with a repertoire-size bias correction applied to TCR pairs. False discovery rates were estimated in a later analysis by permuting HLA or CMV assignments 20 times. In a later analysis, co-occurring TCRs were grouped using DBSCAN, and TCRdist sequence similarity was added for clustering within HLA-allele-positive subsets. Repertoires with fewer than 30,000 or more than 120,000 public chains, plus five repertoires with anomalous nucleotide sharing, were excluded from co-occurrence clustering. Not all clones reach the TCRdb copy of this immuneACCESS table, which keeps in-frame sequences only. Checked studies attribute under half of the gap to unresolved V genes and leave the rest unexplained. The DNA gave D and trimming, while V, J and clone size come from that table. The sample yields about 150,000 clones; 80% were counted once. The ten largest account for roughly 5.5% of the sample.

This TCR was recovered from a woman aged 35 to 49 in good health and CMV-seropositive. Sequencing was carried out using PBMCs. Here the chain combines TRBV2 and TRBJ2-1, with no confidently assigned D gene. The CDR3 here reads CASSEAHLPNEQFF. The DNA sequence follows: TGTGCCAGCAGTGAAGCGCACTTGCCCAATGAGCAGTTCTTC. The CDR3, completed at both ends by the reference TRBV2 and TRBJ2-1 genes, gives the full variable domain EPEVTQTPSHQVTQMGQEVILRCVPISNHLYFYWYRQILGQKVEFLVSFYNNEISEKSEIFDDQFSVERPDGSNFTLKIRSTKLEDSAMYFCASSEAHLPNEQFFGPGTRLTVL.